These 26 T cell receptor beta chains were sequenced from one sample in a study of tumor and adjacent non-tumor tissue in lung cancer. No cell sorting was done before RNA was extracted from the tissue. Three rounds of nested PCR, following a modified ARM-PCR protocol, produced the TCRbeta library. TCRdb re-analysed the multiplex PCR reads in MiXCR, keeping a single row per CDR3 protein. Here the sample spans 90,000 or so distinct CDR3 sequences, around 59% being singletons. The sample comprised lung tumor tissue. These receptors were obtained from a man aged 65 to 85 with non-small cell lung cancer.

Comment on this clonotype: The germline gene is not matched at one end of the junction; a read error may be the cause. The J gene is TRBJ2-6, the V gene TRBV11-2; 7 positions agree with TRBD1. CDR3 length: 19 residues. The germline V gene has CDR1 SGHAT and CDR2 FQNNGV. The CDR3 DNA reads as TGTGCCGGCAGCTCCCCGAGGGGAAGAGGGGGCTCTGGGGCCAACGCCATGACTTTC. As protein: CAGSSPRGRGGSGANAMTF.

To note about this clonotype: In this CDR3 the conserved last residue, phenylalanine or tryptophan, is missing, so a read error is likely. No DNA is shown, since the ends of the CDR3 on it are uncertain; the CDR3 is the one TCRdb lists. CDR3 residues: CANSLDLAGGSGRYI. V usage is TRBV11-2 and J usage is TRBJ2-7; no DNA check was done on the table's D call, TRBD2. The CDR3 extends over 15 residues, inclusive of both ends. Germline loops: CDR1 SGHAT, CDR2 FQNNGV.

About this clonotype itself: An end of the junction does not agree with germline; a read error may underlie this. The chain joins TRBV6-5 to TRBJ2-2; no reliable D call. This CDR3 region has 14 residues. Germline V gene sequence: CDR1 MNHEY, CDR2 SVGAGI. CDR3 amino acids: CAGSRQVAAGELFF. The CDR3 bases are TGTGCCGGCAGTAGGCAGGTGGCCGCCGGGGAGCTGTTTTTT.

The chain combines TRBV12-3 or TRBV12-4 with TRBJ2-1; D possibly corresponds to TRBD1 (6 bases). With 11 bases removed from V and 5 bases from J, the gap between germline ends came to 19 bases. The CDR3 loop spans 14 amino acids. The CDR3 loop is CARDIRGGHNEQFF. In nucleotides, the CDR3 is TGTGCCCGCGATATCAGAGGGGGTCACAATGAGCAGTTCTTC.

Comments on this clonotype: This CDR3 fails to terminate in the conserved phenylalanine or tryptophan, so it likely reflects a read error. The chain has TRBV29-1 and TRBJ2-6; TRBD2 might be the D (5 bases). The CDR3 covers 16 residues. Germline lookup yields CDR1 SQVTM and CDR2 ANQGSEA. The CDR3 DNA follows: TGCAGCGTCTGGACGGGGAAGGCTACTGGAGCCAACGTCCTGACTCTC. Its protein is CSVWTGKATGANVLTL.

Concerning this clonotype itself: An end of the junction differs from the germline gene, which may be a read error. The chain carries TRBV5-1 and TRBJ1-5, with D perhaps matching TRBD1 (6 bases). The length of the CDR3 is 16 residues. Germline V gene data show CDR1 as SGHRS and CDR2 as YFSETQ. Here the CDR3 DNA reads TGCGCCAGCAGCCCTGGAGGGGGGGGGCGAAGTCAGCCCCGGCATTTT. Amino acid sequence: CASSPGGGGRSQPRHF. Supplemented by reference TRBV5-1 and TRBJ1-5, the full variable domain reads KAGVTQTPRYLIKTRGQQVTLSCSPISGHRSVSWYQQTPGQGLQFLFEYFSETQRNKGNFPGRFSGRQFSNSRSEMNVSTLELGDSALYLCASSPGGGGRSQPRHFGDGTRLSIL.

With respect to this clonotype: One end of the junction varies from germline; a read error may be responsible. The chain recombines TRBV11-2 with TRBJ2-7, with a tentative D call TRBD2 (5 bases). CDR3 length: 13 amino acids. Germline V gene lookup returns CDR1 SGHAT and CDR2 FQNNGV. CDR3 sequence (DNA): TGTGCCAGCAGCCTCGGGGTAGCTTACGAGCAGTATTTC. It yields the protein CASSLGVAYEQYF.

In the case of this clonotype: Being one base from a much bigger clone, this may be a read error. This chain links TRBV20-1 with TRBJ2-2; a weak D match, TRBD1 (6 bases). V lost 3 bases, J lost 5 bases, and 16 bases lay in between. This CDR3 is built from 15 residues. Germline CDR1 is DFQATT and CDR2 is SNEGSKA (reference sequence). The CDR3 sequence is CSASKRPDSTGELFF. CDR3 DNA sequence: TGCAGTGCTAGCAAACGGCCGGACAGTACCGGGGAGCTGTTTTTT.

This clonotype came up a few times. The chain uses TRBV4-2 and TRBJ2-5, with a possible D match to TRBD2 (7 bases). This CDR3 spans 13 amino acids. Germline CDR1 and CDR2: LGHNA and YNFKEQ. Trimming left V 6 bases short and J 11 bases short, with 19 bases between. This chain's CDR3 is CASSLGGREAQYF. The DNA for the CDR3 is TGTGCCAGCAGTCTCGGGGGGCGAGAGGCTCAGTACTTC.

This clonotype occurred a few times. A clone one base away is much larger, so this may be a read error. The chain has TRBV6-1 and TRBJ1-5; no clear D. This CDR3 has 15 amino acids. V shed 7 bases and J shed 4 bases, with 17 bases lying between them. Germline values: CDR1 MNHNS, CDR2 SASEGT. The CDR3 sequence: CASNIDWGTNQPQHF. The DNA of the CDR3 is TGTGCCAGCAATATTGACTGGGGAACTAATCAGCCCCAGCATTTT.

Regarding this clonotype: A read error may account for a junction end that differs from germline. The chain has TRBV11-2 and TRBJ1-1, with unresolved D. The CDR3 extends over 13 amino acids. Germline V CDR1 and CDR2: SGHAT, FQNNGV. In nucleotides, the CDR3 is TGTGCCAGTAGCTTATATCAAAGGACCGAAGCTTTCTTT. This sequence encodes CASSLYQRTEAFF.

As to this clonotype: A much bigger clone sits one base away, suggesting this may be a read error. The chain has TRBV5-8 and TRBJ1-5; D uncertain. Trimming took 0 bases from V and 3 from J, leaving 10 bases between them. Germline V lookup: CDR1 SGHTS, CDR2 YDEGEE. The CDR3 length is 15 residues. The CDR3 protein is CASSLEVIYNQPQHF. In DNA, the CDR3 is TGTGCCAGCAGCTTGGAGGTTATTTACAATCAGCCCCAGCATTTT.

As concerns this clonotype: The junction departs from germline at one end; a sequencing error may be responsible. The J gene is TRBJ2-7, the V gene TRBV28; possible D gene TRBD1, 6 bases. This CDR3 region has 14 residues. CDR1 and CDR2 from the germline V gene are MDHEN and SYDVKM. The CDR3 spells CVTSLPQGSYDQYF. The CDR3 bases are TGTGTCACCTCCCTTCCGCAGGGGAGCTACGATCAGTACTTC.

A word on this clonotype: Since a much larger clone is just one base distant, this may be a read error. The CDR3 here is CASSFQSGGARELFF. Written as DNA, the CDR3 is TGTGCCAGCAGTTTTCAGTCCGGAGGGGCCAGGGAGCTGTTTTTT. The chain has TRBV5-5 and TRBJ2-2; tentatively, D is TRBD2 (6 bases). CDR1 is SGHKS and CDR2 is YYEKEE in the germline V gene (reference sequence). V lost 5 bases, J lost 9 bases, and 20 bases lay in between. This CDR3 comprises 15 residues.

Worth noting for this clonotype: The germline gene is not matched at one end of the junction; a read error may be the cause. This chain links TRBV11-2 with TRBJ2-6; 7 positions agree with TRBD1. The CDR3 is made up of 19 amino acids. In germline, CDR1 is SGHAT, CDR2 FQNNGV. The CDR3 loop reads CASNSPRGRGGPGANVLTF. Written as DNA, the CDR3 is TGTGCCAGCAACTCTCCGAGGGGAAGAGGGGGCCCTGGGGCCAACGTCCTGACCTTC.

This clonotype was found once. This is likely a read error, given that the CDR3 carries no conserved phenylalanine or tryptophan at its end. The chain couples TRBV11-1 to TRBJ2-1, with 8 bases that match TRBD2. CDR1 SGHAT and CDR2 FQDESV come from the germline V gene (reference sequence). The CDR3 extends over 17 amino acids. The CDR3 region has the DNA TGTGCCAGCAGCTGGTACCCAGCGGGAGTCCCCTGCAATGGGCAGTTCTTA. It specifies CASSWYPAGVPCNGQFL.

This clonotype was observed at least ten times. The chain has TRBV4-1 and TRBJ2-5, with TRBD2 matching 15 bases. The J segment lost 7 bases and the V segment lost 4 bases, leaving 4 bases of the junction unmatched. Germline values: CDR1 MGHRA, CDR2 YSYEKL. CDR3 length equals 15 residues. CDR3 DNA: TGCGCCAGCAGCCCAGGGACTAGCGGGAGGCGGACCCAGTACTTC. Translating it yields CASSPGTSGRRTQYF.

This clonotype was observed at least ten times. The rearrangement joins TRBV6-2 or TRBV6-3 to TRBJ2-5, with TRBD2 matching over 10 bases. This CDR3 spans 20 amino acids. Trimming cost V 2 bases and J 1 base; bases outside gene matches: 16. Per germline, CDR1 MNHEY and CDR2 SVGEGT. The CDR3 DNA reads as TGTGCCAGCAGTTACGCCCCAGGTAGCGGGGGGTCCTTACTCCAAGAGACCCAGTACTTC. The encoded protein is CASSYAPGSGGSLLQETQYF.

This clonotype was found many times. V usage is TRBV10-3 and J usage is TRBJ2-7; D gene ambiguous. The CDR3 is made up of 15 amino acids. The germline V gene encodes CDR1 ENHRY and CDR2 SYGVKD. Between the trimmed V and J ends, which lost 0 bases and 2 bases, there was a span of 11 bases. The CDR3 loop reads CAISESVVRTYEQYF. CDR3 in DNA: TGTGCCATCAGTGAGTCTGTGGTTCGCACCTACGAGCAGTACTTC.

This chain joins TRBV20-1 and TRBJ2-6, with D possibly matching TRBD1 (6 bases). The CDR3 is 16 residues long. CDR1 is DFQATT and CDR2 is SNEGSKA in the germline V gene (reference sequence). Trimming took off 0 bases at V and 3 bases at J, with 12 bases between the two ends. CDR3: CSARDSTGYGANVLTF. The CDR3 DNA reads as TGCAGTGCTAGAGACTCCACAGGGTATGGGGCCAACGTCCTGACTTTC.

The rearrangement joins TRBV11-1 to TRBJ1-1, with D possibly being TRBD1 (5 bases). This CDR3 comprises 16 residues. From germline, CDR1 is SGHAT and CDR2 FQDESV (reference sequence). V was clipped by 5 bases and J by 10 bases, with 26 bases between them. The CDR3 spells CASSLGDSPRRRAAFF. For the CDR3, the DNA is TGTGCCAGCAGCCTAGGGGATAGCCCACGTAGGAGAGCAGCTTTCTTT.

As regards this clonotype: A much larger clone sits a single nucleotide away, making a read error possible. This chain links TRBV11-2 with TRBJ2-4, with D tentatively TRBD2 (6 bases). The CDR3 loop spans 17 amino acids. V was shortened by 4 bases and J by 1 base, with 17 bases between the two germline ends. The germline V gene encodes CDR1 SGHAT and CDR2 FQNNGV. CDR3 sequence: CASSSRCGTSAKNIQYF. As DNA, the CDR3 is TGTGCCAGCAGCTCCAGGTGCGGGACTTCCGCCAAAAACATTCAGTACTTC.

V is TRBV6-5 and J is TRBJ2-3; D might be TRBD1 (5 bases). V lost 10 bases to trimming and J lost 4 bases, with 21 bases between them. CDR1 MNHEY and CDR2 SVGAGI come from the germline V gene. The CDR3 sequence is 15 residues long. The CDR3 DNA reads as TGTGCCACTAGTTGGACACGAGACTTGGCAGATACGCAGTATTTT. Translating it yields CATSWTRDLADTQYF.

Only a few counts were recorded for this clonotype. This may be a read error: a much more frequent sequence differs by one nucleotide. The chain employs TRBV12-3 or TRBV12-4 and TRBJ2-7; D is perhaps TRBD1 (6 bases). This CDR3 comprises 14 residues. The CDR3 region has the DNA TGTGCCAGCAGTTGGGCCGACAGGACCAGCGAGCAGTGCTTC. Its protein is CASSWADRTSEQCF.

This clonotype was counted at least ten times. V gene TRBV20-1 combines with J gene TRBJ2-3, with D maybe TRBD2 (5 bases). Trimming cost V 4 bases and J 4 bases, with 12 bases left between them. CDR3 length: 13 amino acids. CDR1 and CDR2 (germline): DFQATT, SNEGSKA (reference sequence). For the CDR3, the DNA is TGCAGTGCTACCCGGACTGCAGCAGATACGCAGTATTTT. It translates to CSATRTAADTQYF.

The chain recombines TRBV29-1 with TRBJ2-7; possibly TRBD2 for D (5 bases). CDR1 SQVTM and CDR2 ANQGSEA come from the germline V gene. Trimming removed 6 bases at V and 3 bases at J, with 12 bases between. The CDR3 loop spans 12 amino acids. CDR3 region: CSVAGINYEQYF. In DNA form, the CDR3 reads TGCAGCGTCGCCGGGATAAACTACGAGCAGTACTTC.